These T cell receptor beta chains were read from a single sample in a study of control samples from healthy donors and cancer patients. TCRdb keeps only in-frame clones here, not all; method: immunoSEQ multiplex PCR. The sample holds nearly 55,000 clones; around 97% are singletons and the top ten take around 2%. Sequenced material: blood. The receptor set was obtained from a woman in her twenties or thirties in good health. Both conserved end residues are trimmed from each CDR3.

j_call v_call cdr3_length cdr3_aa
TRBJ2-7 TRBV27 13 ASSSRLAGAREQY
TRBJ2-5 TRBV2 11 ASSGQGQETQY
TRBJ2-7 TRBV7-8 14 ASSRTSAWASYEQY
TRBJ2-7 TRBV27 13 ASSPGTSGTYEQY
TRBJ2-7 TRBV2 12 ASSAGLVIYEQY
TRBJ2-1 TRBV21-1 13 ASSKTGGMGNEQF
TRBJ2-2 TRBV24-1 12 ATSDPRGPGELF
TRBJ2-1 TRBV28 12 ASSPRHTYNEQF
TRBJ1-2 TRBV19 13 ASGPLGGDNYGYT
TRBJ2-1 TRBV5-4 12 ASSSYGTKNEQF
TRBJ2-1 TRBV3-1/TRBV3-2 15 ASSQITDSKHNNEQF
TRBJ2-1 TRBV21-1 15 ASSPPPGTTDYNEQF
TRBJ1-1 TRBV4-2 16 ASSQEGVTGQGASTAF
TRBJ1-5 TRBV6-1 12 ASSEGGSPQPQH
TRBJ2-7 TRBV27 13 ASSLSGGGSYEQY
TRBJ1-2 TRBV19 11 ASTLGQGYGYT
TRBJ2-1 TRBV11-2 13 ASSFGTQSYNEQF
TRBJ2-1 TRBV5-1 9 ACLVANEQF
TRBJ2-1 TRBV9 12 ARPQPRGFSEQF
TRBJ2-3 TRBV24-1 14 ATSGPGLGAPDTQY
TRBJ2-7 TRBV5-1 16 ASSLGPLDRDTPYEQY
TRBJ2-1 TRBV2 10 TGTSGNNEQF
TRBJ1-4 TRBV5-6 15 ASSFAGLGAANEKLF
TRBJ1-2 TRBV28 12 ASNDGQGDYGYT
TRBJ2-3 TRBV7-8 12 ASSPRDYSDTQY
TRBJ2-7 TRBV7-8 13 ASSRGTGGPYEQY
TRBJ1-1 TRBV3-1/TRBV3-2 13 ASSQQGGMNTEAF